This record concerns one TCR beta chain sequence. Its antigen is not known. The data derive from a study of shared clonotypes between healthy human individuals. Naive-designated CD8 cells lacked CD45RO, were positively enriched for CCR7, and omitted terminally differentiated effector memory CD45RA+ cells. General observations from the study: For sorted subsets, rarefaction showed incomplete sequencing despite large depth. Shared clonotypes across all four donors exceeded non-shared ones in generation probability. In this cohort, only blood was sampled, and tissue repertoires likely differ.

Under the authors' procedure: ImmunoSEQ only sent back junction sequences with no quality scores, so filtering was done differently. Repertoires were generated with immunoSEQ multiplex PCR, while TCRdb's copy carries only in-frame clones and drops some. From that table come the V and J calls and clone size; the DNA was used to work out D and trimming. The sample has about 2,200,000 clones; about 93% are singletons. The germline V gene encodes CDR1 SQVTM and CDR2 ANQGSEA. This CDR3 comprises 10 residues. V lost 5 bases and J lost 6, with 8 bases in between. The rearrangement joins TRBV29-1 to TRBJ2-7; D remains unclear. What was sequenced was naive CD8+ T cells from PBMCs. The clonotype originates from a young man in good health. Some clones in this sample may be carry-over from other donors' samples. CDR3 bases: TGCAGCGTTTCTGGCCCCGAGCAGTACTTC. Its translation: CSVSGPEQYF.